A selection of T cell receptor beta chains follows, all from one sample in a study of shared T cell receptors in the human thymus. Using immunoSEQ multiplex PCR, the repertoire was profiled, and TCRdb retains in-frame clones only, with some absent. The table lists hundreds of thousands of clones, approximately 87% of them singletons. This same sample was also part of a study on human thymus T cells.

Sequenced material: thymocytes. These receptors came from a boy in the first two years of life with a congenital heart defect. Each CDR3 is given with its conserved first and last residue. A D gene is named only where the DNA matches it firmly. Size values are once, few and many counts, or a class for expanded clones, and some rows have none.

NA	TRBJ2-5	15	TRBV7-9	NA	CASSLAGKREETQYF	TGTGCCAGCAGCTTAGCCGGGAAACGTGAGGAGACCCAGTACTTC
NA	TRBJ2-1	18	TRBV6-1	TRBD2	CASSGPGPRRERGNEQFF	TGTGCCAGCAGTGGCCCCGGGCCGCGGCGGGAGAGGGGCAATGAGCAGTTCTTC
NA	TRBJ1-2	14	TRBV28	TRBD1	CASSFRGRGYGYTF	TGTGCCAGCAGTTTCAGGGGGCGAGGCTATGGCTACACCTTC
NA	TRBJ2-7	11	TRBV20-1	NA	CSALGQYEQYF	TGCAGTGCACTCGGACAGTACGAGCAGTACTTC
NA	TRBJ1-2	13	TRBV12-5	TRBD1	CASGLVQGHGYTF	TGTGCTAGTGGTTTGGTACAGGGGCATGGCTACACCTTC
NA	TRBJ2-7	16	TRBV15	TRBD1	CATSRDRGTGWYEQYF	TGTGCCACCAGCAGAGACCGCGGGACAGGGTGGTACGAGCAGTACTTC
NA	TRBJ2-3	14	TRBV27	TRBD2	CASSGSPGGDTQYF	TGTGCCAGTAGCGGGAGCCCAGGGGGAGATACGCAGTATTTT
NA	TRBJ1-4	15	TRBV12-5	TRBD1	CARTGTASTNEKLFF	TGTGCTAGAACCGGGACAGCCTCAACTAATGAAAAACTGTTTTTT
once	TRBJ2-3	15	TRBV5-1	NA	CASSLDASEQIPQYF	TGCGCCAGCAGCTTGGACGCGAGCGAGCAGATTCCGCAGTATTTT
NA	TRBJ2-1	14	TRBV10-3	TRBD2	CAISAGVTYNEQFF	TGTGCCATCAGCGCGGGAGTGACCTACAATGAGCAGTTCTTC